This T cell receptor (beta chain) was observed in a study of T cells expressing NK-cell markers. Study findings and constraints: Dominant NKG2C+ clonotypes were found to form about 1.0-7.5% of CD8+ T cells in five to seven donors.

TCRdb reprocessed the 5' RACE reads, with one entry per CDR3 protein and no DNA. The sample holds about 260,000 distinct CDR3 sequences. As concerns this clonotype: Antigen unknown.

The CDR3 extends over 14 amino acids. Looked up from germline, CDR1 is SGHRS and CDR2 is YFSETQ. The sample comprised blood T cells: a sorted CD56 or NKG2C T cell subset, CD4+ or CD8+ T cells, or bulk PBMC T cells (not recorded which). V usage is TRBV5-1 and J usage is TRBJ1-1; TCRdb reports TRBD1, a call that lacks DNA to check it against. This TCR derives from a woman aged 18 to 75 in good health. The chain's CDR3 is CASSKGTGEAEAFF.